One and the same sample provided the 25 T cell receptor beta chains below, sequenced in a study of CD8 T cells in Susac syndrome. Random-hexamer reverse transcription was applied to 0.5 to 1 ug RNA. TCRdb used MiXCR to reprocess the immunoSEQ multiplex PCR reads, holding one entry per CDR3 protein. This sample yields over 350,000 distinct CDR3 sequences, of which more than 80% are seen a single time; roughly 0.1% belongs to the top ten. Sequenced sample: CD8+ T cells from PBMCs. All receptors derive from a human donor with multiple sclerosis.

This clonotype has a handful of counts. The gene calls are TRBV29-1 and TRBJ2-7, with D perhaps matching TRBD1 (5 bases). The germline V gene encodes CDR1 SQVTM and CDR2 ANQGSEA. There are 11 residues in the CDR3. V was clipped by 5 bases and J by 4 bases, with 9 bases between them. CDR3 protein: CSVNTGYEQYF. CDR3 in DNA: TGCAGCGTTAACACAGGTTACGAGCAGTACTTC.

The chain links TRBV7-8 to TRBJ2-1, with a weak D call TRBD2 (6 bases). Germline CDR1 is SGHVS and CDR2 is FQNEAQ. The CDR3 is made up of 16 amino acids. Trimming took off 5 bases at V and 4 bases at J, with 18 bases between the two ends. For the CDR3, the DNA is TGTGCCAGCAGCCTCAACCTAAGGGACTTTTACAATGAGCAGTTCTTC. It yields the protein CASSLNLRDFYNEQFF.

The J gene is TRBJ2-7, the V gene TRBV30, with TRBD1 as a possible D gene (7 bases). CDR1 is GTSNPN and CDR2 is SVGIG in the germline V gene (reference sequence). There are 14 residues in the CDR3. V lost 4 bases, J lost 4 bases, and 17 bases lay in between. For the CDR3, the DNA is TGTGCCTGGAAAACGGGAGACAGGGCATACGAGCAGTACTTC. Translating gives CAWKTGDRAYEQYF.

J is TRBJ2-1 and V is TRBV19; D unresolved. Per germline, CDR1 LNHDA and CDR2 SQIVND (reference sequence). The CDR3 has 12 residues. The V gene lost 8 bases and the J gene lost 8 bases, with 13 bases spanning the gap. The chain's CDR3 is CASLSSWDEQFF. The CDR3 nucleotides read TGTGCCAGTCTCTCGAGCTGGGATGAGCAGTTCTTC.

The rearrangement uses TRBV7-6 and TRBJ2-3; 9 nucleotides align to TRBD2. Germline CDR1 is SGHVS and CDR2 is FNYEAQ. This CDR3 region has 15 residues. The trim removed 5 bases at V and 5 bases at J, leaving 8 bases unmatched. The CDR3 is CASSPTTSGLDTQYF. The CDR3 region has the DNA TGTGCCAGCAGCCCCACGACTAGCGGACTAGATACGCAGTATTTT.

The V call is TRBV27, the J call TRBJ2-1, with D uncertain. Germline V gene data show CDR1 as MNHEY and CDR2 as SMNVEV (reference sequence). With 6 bases removed from V and 7 bases from J, the gap between germline ends came to 13 bases. This CDR3 comprises 13 residues. This CDR3 is CASSRRSSNEQFF. In nucleotides, the CDR3 is TGTGCCAGCAGCCGACGCTCGTCTAATGAGCAGTTCTTC.

This sequence joins TRBV29-1 and TRBJ2-7; 8 nucleotides match TRBD2. The CDR3 sequence is 14 residues long. The germline V gene has CDR1 SQVTM and CDR2 ANQGSEA. J lost 2 bases, V lost 3 bases, and 6 bases had no gene match. Here the CDR3 reads CSVDSPGGPYEQYF. The CDR3 DNA reads TGCAGCGTTGATTCACCGGGAGGGCCCTACGAGCAGTACTTC.

This chain links TRBV30 with TRBJ2-6; D might be TRBD1 (6 bases). The CDR3 spans 16 residues. Trimming shortened V by 4 bases and J by 4 bases, and 17 bases separated the two germline ends. Germline assignment: CDR1 GTSNPN and CDR2 SVGIG (reference sequence). As DNA, the CDR3 is TGTGCCTGGATACTCTCACAGGGCTCCGGGGCCAACGTCCTGACTTTC. Translation gives CAWILSQGSGANVLTF.

V and J are TRBV2 and TRBJ1-2; D not certain. The CDR3 contains 13 residues. In germline, CDR1 is SNHLY, CDR2 FYNNEI. V gave up 7 bases and J gave up 6 bases, with 15 bases separating them. CDR3 region: CASKAVEGHGYTF. In DNA form, the CDR3 reads TGTGCCAGCAAGGCAGTGGAAGGGCATGGCTACACCTTC.

The V call is TRBV5-6, the J call TRBJ1-5; D unclear. Germline V gene sequence: CDR1 SGHDT, CDR2 YYEEEE. Trimming took off 3 bases at V and 0 bases at J, with 22 bases between the two ends. The CDR3 contains 19 residues. The CDR3 sequence is CASSSRVSLQEYSNQPQHF. CDR3 sequence (DNA): TGTGCCAGCAGCTCAAGAGTATCGCTTCAAGAGTATAGCAATCAGCCCCAGCATTTT.

The chain recombines TRBV7-9 with TRBJ2-1; 7 nucleotides match TRBD2. Unmatched junction bases numbered 8, after V lost 2 bases and J lost 10 bases. The CDR3 has 14 residues. CDR1 is SEHNR, CDR2 FQNEAQ, per germline (reference sequence). For the CDR3, the DNA is TGTGCCAGCAGCTTAAAGGGAGGGGTAGGGGAGCAGTTCTTC. Protein sequence: CASSLKGGVGEQFF. Full variable domain (outside the CDR3, taken from reference TRBV7-9 and TRBJ2-1): DTGVSQNPRHKITKRGQNVTFRCDPISEHNRLYWYRQTLGQGPEFLTYFQNEAQLEKSRLLSDRFSAERPKGSFSTLEIQRTEQGDSAMYLCASSLKGGVGEQFFGPGTRLTVL.

This CDR3 reads CSVVSDSFYEQYF. The DNA of the CDR3 is TGCAGCGTTGTCAGTGACAGCTTCTACGAGCAGTACTTC. The V gene is TRBV29-1, the J gene TRBJ2-7, with D possibly matching TRBD1 (5 bases). Trimming shortened V by 4 bases and J by 3 bases, and 13 bases separated the two germline ends. This CDR3 is 13 amino acids long. Germline values: CDR1 SQVTM, CDR2 ANQGSEA.

The chain has TRBV6-2 or TRBV6-3 and TRBJ2-1; 13 nucleotides agree with TRBD2. There are 18 residues in the CDR3. Trimming removed 0 bases from V and 5 bases from J; junction bases left unmatched: 7. CDR1 is MNHEY and CDR2 is SVGEGT in the germline V gene. CDR3 in DNA: TGTGCCAGCAGTTACTCCCAGGGACTAGCGGGGACTAACAATGAGCAGTTCTTC. Protein: CASSYSQGLAGTNNEQFF.

The chain links TRBV5-1 to TRBJ1-1; D gene ambiguous. CDR3 length: 15 amino acids. CDR1 and CDR2 from the germline V gene are SGHRS and YFSETQ. Trimming removed 0 bases at V and 2 bases at J, with 11 bases between. DNA of the CDR3: TGCGCCAGCAGCTTGGCCGAGGGTTTCAACACTGAAGCTTTCTTT. Encoded protein: CASSLAEGFNTEAFF. The entire variable domain, with the rest obtained from reference TRBV5-1 and TRBJ1-1, is as follows: KAGVTQTPRYLIKTRGQQVTLSCSPISGHRSVSWYQQTPGQGLQFLFEYFSETQRNKGNFPGRFSGRQFSNSRSEMNVSTLELGDSALYLCASSLAEGFNTEAFFGQGTRLTVV.

DNA for the CDR3: TGTGCCAGCAGTTCCGGGACAACGAACACCGGGGAGCTGTTTTTT. As protein: CASSSGTTNTGELFF. The V and J genes are TRBV5-5 and TRBJ2-2; a possible D gene is TRBD1 (6 bases). The CDR3 spans 15 residues. Per the germline V gene, CDR1 is SGHKS and CDR2 is YYEKEE (reference sequence). The V gene lost 5 bases and the J gene lost 0 bases, with 11 bases spanning the gap.

J is TRBJ2-7 and V is TRBV5-1; TRBD1 agrees at 9 bases. With 0 bases clipped from V and 9 bases from J, the junction kept 10 bases outside the gene matches. The CDR3 covers 15 residues. CDR1 is SGHRS, CDR2 YFSETQ, per germline. CDR3 sequence: CASSLDGTGSNGQYF. CDR3 nucleotide sequence: TGCGCCAGCAGCTTGGACGGGACAGGGAGTAATGGGCAGTACTTC.

CDR3 sequence reads: CASSEVTRDDTSTDTQYF. The DNA for the CDR3 is TGTGCCAGCAGTGAAGTCACCCGGGATGACACTAGCACAGATACGCAGTATTTT. The chain recombines TRBV2 with TRBJ2-3; the D gene is possibly TRBD2 (5 bases). The CDR3 is 18 amino acids. Germline CDR1 reads SNHLY; CDR2 reads FYNNEI. The V end was cut by 1 base, the J end by 0 bases, with 17 bases between.

The chain is built from TRBV21-1 and TRBJ2-5; the D call in the table, TRBD2, was not verified against the DNA. TRBV21-1 is flagged as a pseudogene. The CDR3 consists of 19 residues. CDR3 coding DNA: TGTGCCAACCCGATGGGACAGGTTAGGACTAGCGGTTTTCAAGAGACCCAGTACTTC. This codes for CANPMGQVRTSGFQETQYF.

The genes are TRBV28 and TRBJ2-3; maybe TRBD2 (6 bases). The CDR3 loop spans 18 amino acids. The germline V and J ends were trimmed by 6 bases and 6 bases, with 28 bases remaining between them. CDR1 and CDR2 from the germline V gene are MDHEN and SYDVKM. This chain's CDR3 is CASSLGSGLGAGSDTQYF. In nucleotides, the CDR3 is TGTGCCAGCAGCCTCGGCTCGGGCCTCGGCGCGGGAAGTGATACGCAGTATTTT.

This chain connects TRBV12-3 or TRBV12-4 to TRBJ1-5; D gene unclear. The CDR3 totals 15 residues. Trimming removed 3 bases at V and 8 bases at J, with 17 bases between. The CDR3, as DNA: TGTGCCAGCAGTTTCATAGGCAACTCTGTCGAGCCCCAGCATTTT. It yields the protein CASSFIGNSVEPQHF.

The chain uses TRBV6-1 and TRBJ1-1; 11 positions agree with TRBD1. From germline, CDR1 is MNHNS and CDR2 SASEGT. The CDR3 consists of 15 residues. V shed 4 bases and J 5 bases; nucleotides not matched to a gene: 6. CDR3 loop: CASSVPGTGGTEAFF. CDR3 DNA sequence: TGTGCCAGCAGTGTTCCCGGGACAGGGGGAACTGAAGCTTTCTTT.

The chain employs TRBV2 and TRBJ2-7; D gene ambiguous. Trimming took 8 bases from V and 0 from J, leaving 11 bases between them. The CDR3 is made up of 13 amino acids. The germline gives CDR1 SNHLY, CDR2 FYNNEI. CDR3 region: CASGDLSSYEQYF. The CDR3 coding sequence is TGTGCCAGCGGGGATCTGAGCTCCTACGAGCAGTACTTC.

This chain connects TRBV12-2 to TRBJ1-2; TRBD1 was called by the table and not checked on the DNA. TRBV12-2 is flagged as a pseudogene. This CDR3 comprises 19 residues. CDR3 bases: TGTGCAAGTCGCTTAGCGAGAAATGACAGGCTTGTACTTAACTATGGCTACACCTTC. Translation: CASRLARNDRLVLNYGYTF.

The chain carries TRBV7-9 and TRBJ1-6; D is perhaps TRBD1 (6 bases). There are 14 residues in the CDR3. Trimming stripped 1 base from V and 9 bases from J, with 10 bases between. CDR1 is SEHNR and CDR2 is FQNEAQ in the germline V gene (reference sequence). CDR3 residues: CASSLVQGGSPLHF. In DNA form, the CDR3 reads TGTGCCAGCAGCTTAGTACAGGGTGGTTCACCCCTCCACTTT.

A note on this clonotype: This likely comes from a read error, as the CDR3 has no conserved phenylalanine or tryptophan at its end. The gene calls are TRBV11-2 and TRBJ1-4, with a weak D call TRBD1 (5 bases). The V end was cut by 3 bases, the J end by 8 bases, with 13 bases between. The CDR3 sequence is 14 residues long. Germline loops: CDR1 SGHAT, CDR2 FQNNGV. CDR3 nucleotide sequence: TGTGCCAGCAGCTTTTTTGGGGGTTTGGAAAAACTGTTTCTT. Its translation is CASSFFGGLEKLFL.